This T cell receptor beta chain was captured in a study of early T cells in non-severe SARS-CoV-2 infection. Study summary: Chains were unpaired, as sequencing was done on bulk RNA from unsorted whole blood.

Study-level points and caveats: In VDJdb matching, anti-spike CD8 responses were favored while private and CD4 specificities went missing.

Unique molecular identifiers were added to individual cDNA molecules. Each CDR3 protein is one row after TCRdb ran MiXCR on the 5' RACE reads. The sample consists of more than 95,000 distinct CDR3 sequences, 11% of them appearing once. On this clonotype itself: As yet, its antigen is unknown.

The CDR3 has 16 amino acids. CDR1 and CDR2 (germline): LGHNA, YSLEER. Trimming cost V 1 base and J 1 base, with 12 bases left between them. The chain carries TRBV4-3 and TRBJ2-3; possibly TRBD1 for D (6 bases). Sequenced material: whole blood, taken at baseline. The TCR originated in an adult who was a healthcare worker with PCR-confirmed SARS-CoV-2 infection or an uninfected control (not recorded which). CDR3 nucleotide sequence: TGCGCCAGCAGCCAAGTAAAGACAGGCGGCACAGATACGCAGTATTTT. As protein: CASSQVKTGGTDTQYF.